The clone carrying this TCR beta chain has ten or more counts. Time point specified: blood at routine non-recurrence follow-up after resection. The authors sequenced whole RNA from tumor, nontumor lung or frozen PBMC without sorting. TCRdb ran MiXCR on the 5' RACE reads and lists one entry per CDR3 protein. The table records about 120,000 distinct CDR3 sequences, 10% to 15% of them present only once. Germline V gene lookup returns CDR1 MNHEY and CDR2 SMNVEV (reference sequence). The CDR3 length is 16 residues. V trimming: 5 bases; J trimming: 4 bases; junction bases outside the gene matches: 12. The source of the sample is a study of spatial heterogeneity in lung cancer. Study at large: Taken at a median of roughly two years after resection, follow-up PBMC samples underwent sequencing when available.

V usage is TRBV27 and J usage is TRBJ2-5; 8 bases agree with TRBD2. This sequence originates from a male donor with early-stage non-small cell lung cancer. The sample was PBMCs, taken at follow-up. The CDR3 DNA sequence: TGTGCCAGCAGTCGCCTTTCGGGAGGGCTCCGAGAGACCCAGTACTTC. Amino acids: CASSRLSGGLRETQYF.